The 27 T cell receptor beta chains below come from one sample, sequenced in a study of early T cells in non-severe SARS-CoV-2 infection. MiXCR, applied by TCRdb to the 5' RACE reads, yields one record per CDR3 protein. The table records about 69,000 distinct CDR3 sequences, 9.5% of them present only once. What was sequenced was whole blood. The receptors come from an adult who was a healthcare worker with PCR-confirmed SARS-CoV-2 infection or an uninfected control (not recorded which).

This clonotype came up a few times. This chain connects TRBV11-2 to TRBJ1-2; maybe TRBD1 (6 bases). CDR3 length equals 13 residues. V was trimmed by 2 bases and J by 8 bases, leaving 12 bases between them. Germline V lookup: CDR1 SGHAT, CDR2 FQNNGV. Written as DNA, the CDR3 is TGTGCCAGCAGCTTATTCCCCCAGGGGGGCTACACCTTC. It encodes CASSLFPQGGYTF.

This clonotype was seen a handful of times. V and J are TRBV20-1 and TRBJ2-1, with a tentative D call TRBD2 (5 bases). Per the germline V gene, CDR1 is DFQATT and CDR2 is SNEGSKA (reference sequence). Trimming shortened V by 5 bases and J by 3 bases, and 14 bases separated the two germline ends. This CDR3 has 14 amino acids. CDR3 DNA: TGCAGTGCTTATCTGCCGGGGAGCTACAATGAGCAGTTCTTC. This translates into CSAYLPGSYNEQFF.

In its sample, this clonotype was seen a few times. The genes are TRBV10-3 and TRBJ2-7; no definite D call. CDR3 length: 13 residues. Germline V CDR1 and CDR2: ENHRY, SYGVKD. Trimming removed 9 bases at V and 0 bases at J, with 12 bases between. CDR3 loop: CAIRGHLSYEQYF. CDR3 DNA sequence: TGTGCCATACGAGGTCATCTCTCCTACGAGCAGTACTTC.

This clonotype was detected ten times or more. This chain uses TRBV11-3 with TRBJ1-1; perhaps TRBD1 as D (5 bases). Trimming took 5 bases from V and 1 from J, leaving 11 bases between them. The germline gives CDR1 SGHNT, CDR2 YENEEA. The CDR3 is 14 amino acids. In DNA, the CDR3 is TGTGCCAGCAGCCCAGGGAATCGGAACACTGAAGCTTTCTTT. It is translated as CASSPGNRNTEAFF.

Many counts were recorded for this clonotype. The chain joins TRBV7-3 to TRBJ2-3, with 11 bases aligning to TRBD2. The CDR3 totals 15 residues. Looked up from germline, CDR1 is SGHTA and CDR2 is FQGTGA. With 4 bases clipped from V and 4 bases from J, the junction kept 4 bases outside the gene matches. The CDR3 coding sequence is TGTGCCAGCAGCTCACTAGCGGGAGTCCCAGATACGCAGTATTTT. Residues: CASSSLAGVPDTQYF.

The CDR3 spells CASSPTGFWTGELFF. CDR3 DNA: TGCGCCAGCAGCCCGACAGGTTTTTGGACCGGGGAGCTGTTTTTT. The J gene is TRBJ2-2, the V gene TRBV4-1; D is perhaps TRBD1 (6 bases). The V end was cut by 4 bases, the J end by 5 bases, with 14 bases between. The CDR3 length is 15 residues. Germline V lookup: CDR1 MGHRA, CDR2 YSYEKL.

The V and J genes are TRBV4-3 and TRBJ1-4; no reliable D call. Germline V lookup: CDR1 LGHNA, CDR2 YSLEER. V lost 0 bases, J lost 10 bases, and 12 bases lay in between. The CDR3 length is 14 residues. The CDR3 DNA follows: TGCGCCAGCAGCCAAGAATCCTTGGTAGGAAAACTGTTTTTT. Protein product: CASSQESLVGKLFF.

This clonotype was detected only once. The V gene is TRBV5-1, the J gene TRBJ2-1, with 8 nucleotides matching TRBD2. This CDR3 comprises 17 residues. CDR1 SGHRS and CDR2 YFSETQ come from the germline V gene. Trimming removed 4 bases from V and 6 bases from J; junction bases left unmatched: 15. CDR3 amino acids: CASSASVGLLAVNEQFF. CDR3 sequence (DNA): TGCGCCAGCAGCGCTAGTGTCGGACTACTAGCGGTCAATGAGCAGTTCTTC.

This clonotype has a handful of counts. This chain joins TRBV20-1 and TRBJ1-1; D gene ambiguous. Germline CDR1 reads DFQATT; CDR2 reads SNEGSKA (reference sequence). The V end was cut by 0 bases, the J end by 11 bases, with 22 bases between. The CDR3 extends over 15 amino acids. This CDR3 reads CSARDMGRQDQKAFF. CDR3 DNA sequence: TGCAGTGCTAGAGATATGGGTAGACAAGATCAGAAGGCTTTCTTT.

The CDR3 nucleotides read TGTGCCAGCAGTTTTCGGGGGGGCCTAAGCGAGCAGTACTTC. As protein: CASSFRGGLSEQYF. The rearrangement joins TRBV5-4 to TRBJ2-7; 8 positions agree with TRBD2. The V segment lost 5 bases and the J segment 6 bases; nucleotides outside the gene matches: 10. The CDR3 runs to 14 residues. CDR1 is SGHNT, CDR2 YYREEE, per germline (reference sequence).

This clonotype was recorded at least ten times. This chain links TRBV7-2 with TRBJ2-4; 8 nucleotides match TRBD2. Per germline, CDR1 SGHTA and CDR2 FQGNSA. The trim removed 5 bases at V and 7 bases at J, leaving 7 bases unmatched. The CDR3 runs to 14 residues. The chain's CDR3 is CASSRSGSNNIQYF. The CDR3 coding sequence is TGTGCCAGCAGCCGGAGCGGGAGTAACAACATTCAGTACTTC.

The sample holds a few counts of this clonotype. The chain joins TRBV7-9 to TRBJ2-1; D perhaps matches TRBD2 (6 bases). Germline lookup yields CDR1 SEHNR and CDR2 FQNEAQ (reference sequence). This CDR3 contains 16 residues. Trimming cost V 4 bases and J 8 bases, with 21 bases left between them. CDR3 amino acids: CASSSKEGLLVDEQFF. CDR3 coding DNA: TGTGCCAGCAGCTCGAAAGAGGGACTGTTAGTAGATGAGCAGTTCTTC. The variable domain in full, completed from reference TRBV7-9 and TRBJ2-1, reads DTGVSQNPRHKITKRGQNVTFRCDPISEHNRLYWYRQTLGQGPEFLTYFQNEAQLEKSRLLSDRFSAERPKGSFSTLEIQRTEQGDSAMYLCASSSKEGLLVDEQFFGPGTRLTVL.

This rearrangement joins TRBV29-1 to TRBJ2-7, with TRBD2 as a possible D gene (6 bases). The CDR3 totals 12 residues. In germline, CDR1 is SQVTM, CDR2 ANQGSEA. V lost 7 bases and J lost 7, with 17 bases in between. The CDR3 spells CSAMAAGGEQYF. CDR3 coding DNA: TGCAGCGCCATGGCAGCAGGAGGGGAGCAGTACTTC.

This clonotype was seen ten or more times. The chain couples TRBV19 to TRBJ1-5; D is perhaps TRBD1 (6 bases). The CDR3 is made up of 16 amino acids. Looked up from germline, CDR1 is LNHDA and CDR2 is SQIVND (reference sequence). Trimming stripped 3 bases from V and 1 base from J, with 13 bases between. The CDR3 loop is CASSIEGRGSNQPQHF. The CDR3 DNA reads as TGTGCCAGTAGTATTGAAGGCAGGGGAAGCAATCAGCCCCAGCATTTT.

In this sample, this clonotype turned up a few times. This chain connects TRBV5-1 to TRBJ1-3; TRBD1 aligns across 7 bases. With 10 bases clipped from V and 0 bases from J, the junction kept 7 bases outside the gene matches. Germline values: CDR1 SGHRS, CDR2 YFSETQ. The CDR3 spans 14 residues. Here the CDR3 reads CAFRGGVSGNTIYF. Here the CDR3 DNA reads TGCGCCTTCAGGGGGGGAGTCTCTGGAAACACCATATATTTT.

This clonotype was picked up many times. The CDR3 loop reads CATSGTGGEQYF. The CDR3 nucleotides are TGTGCCACATCCGGGACAGGGGGCGAGCAGTACTTC. The gene calls are TRBV15 and TRBJ2-7, with 11 bases matching TRBD1. In germline, CDR1 is LNHNV, CDR2 YYDKDF (reference sequence). The CDR3 is 12 amino acids. J was trimmed by 6 bases and V by 9 bases; bases with no gene match: 4.

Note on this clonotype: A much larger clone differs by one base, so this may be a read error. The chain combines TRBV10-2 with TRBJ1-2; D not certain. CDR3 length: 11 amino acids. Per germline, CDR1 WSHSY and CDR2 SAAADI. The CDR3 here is CASRSLVGCTF. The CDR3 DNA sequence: TGCGCCAGCAGGAGCTTGGTCGGCTGCACCTTC.

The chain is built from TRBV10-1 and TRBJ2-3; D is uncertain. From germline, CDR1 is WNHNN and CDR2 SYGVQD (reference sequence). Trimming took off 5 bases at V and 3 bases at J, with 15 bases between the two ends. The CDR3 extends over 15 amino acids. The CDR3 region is CASSPGRIRTDTQYF. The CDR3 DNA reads TGCGCCAGCAGTCCTGGACGGATCCGGACAGATACGCAGTATTTT.

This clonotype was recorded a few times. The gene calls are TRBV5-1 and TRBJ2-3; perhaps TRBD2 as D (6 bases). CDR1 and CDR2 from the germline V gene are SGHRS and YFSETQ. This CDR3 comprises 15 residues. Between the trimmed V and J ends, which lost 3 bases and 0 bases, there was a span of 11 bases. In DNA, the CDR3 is TGCGCCAGCAGCTACCTAGCGTCTAGCACAGATACGCAGTATTTT. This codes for CASSYLASSTDTQYF.

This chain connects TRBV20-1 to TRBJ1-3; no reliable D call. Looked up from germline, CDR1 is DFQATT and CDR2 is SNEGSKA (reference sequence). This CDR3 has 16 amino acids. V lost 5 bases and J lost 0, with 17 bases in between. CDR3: CSASPSHGDSGNTIYF. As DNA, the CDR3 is TGCAGTGCTTCCCCTTCCCACGGAGACTCTGGAAACACCATATATTTT.

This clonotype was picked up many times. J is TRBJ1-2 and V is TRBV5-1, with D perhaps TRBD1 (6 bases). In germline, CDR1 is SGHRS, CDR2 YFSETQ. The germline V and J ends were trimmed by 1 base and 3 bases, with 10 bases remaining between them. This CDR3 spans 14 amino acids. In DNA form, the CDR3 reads TGCGCCAGCAGCTTGATGGCAGGGGACTATGGCTACACCTTC. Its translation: CASSLMAGDYGYTF.

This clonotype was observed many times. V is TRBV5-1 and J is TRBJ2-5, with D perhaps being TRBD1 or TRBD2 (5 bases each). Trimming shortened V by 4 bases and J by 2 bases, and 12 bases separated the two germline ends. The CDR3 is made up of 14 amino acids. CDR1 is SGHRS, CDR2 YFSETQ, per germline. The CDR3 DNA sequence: TGCGCCAGCAGCCCTAGGGACGGACAAGAGACCCAGTACTTC. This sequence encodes CASSPRDGQETQYF. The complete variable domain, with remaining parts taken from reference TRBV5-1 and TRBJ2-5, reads KAGVTQTPRYLIKTRGQQVTLSCSPISGHRSVSWYQQTPGQGLQFLFEYFSETQRNKGNFPGRFSGRQFSNSRSEMNVSTLELGDSALYLCASSPRDGQETQYFGPGTRLLVL.

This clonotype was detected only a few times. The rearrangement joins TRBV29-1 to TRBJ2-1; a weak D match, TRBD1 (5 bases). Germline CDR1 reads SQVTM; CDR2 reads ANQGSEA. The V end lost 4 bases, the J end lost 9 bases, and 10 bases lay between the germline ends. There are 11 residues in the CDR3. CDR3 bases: TGCAGCGTTGCTAGGGGCAGTGAGCAGTTCTTC. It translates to CSVARGSEQFF.

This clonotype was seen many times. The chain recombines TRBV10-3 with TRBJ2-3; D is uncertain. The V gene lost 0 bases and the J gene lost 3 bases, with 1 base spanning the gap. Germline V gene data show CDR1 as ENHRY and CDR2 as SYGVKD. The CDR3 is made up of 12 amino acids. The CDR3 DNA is TGTGCCATCAGTGAGTCAACAGATACGCAGTATTTT. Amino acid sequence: CAISESTDTQYF.

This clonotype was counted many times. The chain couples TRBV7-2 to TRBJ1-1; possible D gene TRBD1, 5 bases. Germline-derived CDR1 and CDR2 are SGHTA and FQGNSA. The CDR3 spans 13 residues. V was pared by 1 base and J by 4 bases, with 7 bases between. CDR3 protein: CASSLDGGTEAFF. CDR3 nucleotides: TGTGCCAGCAGCTTAGATGGGGGCACTGAAGCTTTCTTT. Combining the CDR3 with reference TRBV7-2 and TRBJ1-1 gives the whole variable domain GAGVSQSPSNKVTEKGKDVELRCDPISGHTALYWYRQSLGQGLEFLIYFQGNSAPDKSGLPSDRFSAERTGGSVSTLTIQRTQQEDSAVYLCASSLDGGTEAFFGQGTRLTVV.

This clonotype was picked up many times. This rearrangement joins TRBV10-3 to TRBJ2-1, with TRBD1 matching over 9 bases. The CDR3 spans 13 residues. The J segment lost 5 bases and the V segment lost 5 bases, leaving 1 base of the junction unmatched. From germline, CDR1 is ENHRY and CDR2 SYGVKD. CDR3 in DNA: TGTGCCATCAGTCGACAGGGGGACAATGAGCAGTTCTTC. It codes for CAISRQGDNEQFF.

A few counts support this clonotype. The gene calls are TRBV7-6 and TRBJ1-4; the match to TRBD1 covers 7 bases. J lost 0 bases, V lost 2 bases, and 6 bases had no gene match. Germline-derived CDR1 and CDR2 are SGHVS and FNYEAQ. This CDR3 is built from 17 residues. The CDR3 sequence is CASSLHRGRATNEKLFF. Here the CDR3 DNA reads TGTGCCAGCAGCTTACACAGGGGCCGCGCAACTAATGAAAAACTGTTTTTT.